The 23 T cell receptor beta chains reported below all come from one sample, sequenced in a study of identical twins. From the 5' RACE reads, TCRdb called clonotypes with MiXCR, one entry per CDR3 protein. This table has just under 650,000 distinct CDR3 sequences, roughly 6.6% appearing once. A further study also used this sample, focusing on yellow fever vaccine responses in identical twins.

The sequenced sample consisted of PBMCs. These receptors were taken from a woman under 30 in good health.

This clonotype was seen only a few times. The chain combines TRBV2 with TRBJ2-1; TRBD1 matches at 10 bases. Per the germline V gene, CDR1 is SNHLY and CDR2 is FYNNEI. This CDR3 region has 15 residues. V lost 5 bases, J lost 8 bases, and 9 bases stayed unmatched. This CDR3 reads CASSSGTGVSDEQFF. CDR3 DNA: TGTGCCAGCAGTTCCGGGACAGGGGTGTCGGATGAGCAGTTCTTC. Complete variable domain (other parts from reference TRBV2 and TRBJ2-1): EPEVTQTPSHQVTQMGQEVILRCVPISNHLYFYWYRQILGQKVEFLVSFYNNEISEKSEIFDDQFSVERPDGSNFTLKIRSTKLEDSAMYFCASSSGTGVSDEQFFGPGTRLTVL.

This clonotype was detected only a few times. This chain links TRBV15 with TRBJ2-3; weak D call: TRBD2 (5 bases). V was clipped by 0 bases and J by 2 bases, with 9 bases between them. Germline CDR1 reads LNHNV; CDR2 reads YYDKDF (reference sequence). This CDR3 spans 15 amino acids. In nucleotides, the CDR3 is TGTGCCACCAGCAGAGAAAGCGGCTTCACAGATACGCAGTATTTT. It encodes CATSRESGFTDTQYF.

This clonotype was counted between two and nine times. The V and J genes are TRBV7-9 and TRBJ1-1, with no clear D. The V end lost 5 bases, the J end lost 5 bases, and 12 bases lay between the germline ends. Germline CDR1 SEHNR, CDR2 FQNEAQ (reference sequence). CDR3 length: 13 residues. CDR3 loop: CASSNRERTEAFF. In DNA, the CDR3 is TGTGCCAGCAGCAACCGGGAAAGGACTGAAGCTTTCTTT.

In this sample, this clonotype turned up many times. The genes are TRBV20-1 and TRBJ2-3; TRBD2 is a possible D gene (7 bases). V was shortened by 5 bases and J by 0 bases, with 15 bases between the two germline ends. From germline, CDR1 is DFQATT and CDR2 SNEGSKA (reference sequence). The CDR3 totals 15 residues. This CDR3 is CSAQGLAGSTDTQYF. The CDR3 nucleotides read TGCAGTGCTCAGGGGTTAGCGGGCAGCACAGATACGCAGTATTTT.

This clonotype was seen a handful of times. This rearrangement joins TRBV6-2 or TRBV6-3 to TRBJ2-5; the match to TRBD2 covers 7 bases. V gave up 8 bases and J gave up 2 bases; unmatched junction bases: 11. The germline V gene has CDR1 MNHEY and CDR2 SVGEGT. This CDR3 is built from 15 residues. The CDR3 coding sequence is TGTGCCAGCCGCAAGATTGGGACTACTCAAGAGACCCAGTACTTC. Encoded protein: CASRKIGTTQETQYF.

In nucleotides, the CDR3 is TGCGCCAGCAGCCAAGTTAGCGTAAAGAACACAGATACGCAGTATTTT. Its protein is CASSQVSVKNTDTQYF. This chain connects TRBV4-1 to TRBJ2-3; weak D call: TRBD2 (5 bases). The CDR3 covers 16 residues. V was pared by 1 base and J by 2 bases, with 13 bases between. Germline V gene sequence: CDR1 MGHRA, CDR2 YSYEKL.

Only a few counts were recorded for this clonotype. The chain carries TRBV7-9 and TRBJ2-1; unclear D gene. The CDR3 runs 12 residues. Germline V gives CDR1 SEHNR, CDR2 FQNEAQ (reference sequence). The V and J ends lost 1 base and 9 bases respectively, with 7 bases between them. The CDR3 DNA sequence: TGTGCCAGCAGCTTAGAACAAGCTGAGCAGTTCTTC. Translated: CASSLEQAEQFF.

This clonotype was detected a few times. The DNA of the CDR3 is TGTGCCAGCAGTCCCCTCGGGACTAGCGTTCACAATGAGCAGTTCTTC. This encodes CASSPLGTSVHNEQFF. This sequence joins TRBV12-3 or TRBV12-4 and TRBJ2-1; 10 bases align to TRBD2. The junction had 9 bases not matched to a gene; V was cut back by 5 bases and J by 5 bases. This CDR3 contains 16 residues.

The chain joins TRBV7-8 to TRBJ1-5, with TRBD1 matching over 7 bases. CDR1 is SGHVS and CDR2 is FQNEAQ in the germline V gene. The CDR3 loop spans 17 amino acids. V dropped 5 bases and J dropped 0; count of bases not matched to a gene: 10. The CDR3 DNA is TGTGCCAGCAGCCTCCGGGACAGCTTGTTTAGCAATCAGCCCCAGCATTTT. Its protein product is CASSLRDSLFSNQPQHF.

This clonotype was recorded at least ten times. The chain uses TRBV20-1 and TRBJ2-7; a possible D gene is TRBD2 (5 bases). The germline V gene has CDR1 DFQATT and CDR2 SNEGSKA (reference sequence). The CDR3 length is 12 residues. V was cut by 5 bases and J by 3 bases, with 11 bases left in between. This chain's CDR3 is CSAERSHYEQYF. For the CDR3, the DNA is TGCAGTGCTGAGCGGTCCCACTACGAGCAGTACTTC.

The chain is built from TRBV2 and TRBJ1-6, with D uncertain. The CDR3 has 13 residues. CDR1 is SNHLY, CDR2 FYNNEI, per germline. Trimming pared 5 bases from V and 10 bases from J, leaving 12 bases between. The DNA of the CDR3 is TGTGCCAGCAGTATGTCGGGGAGATCACCCCTCCACTTT. It translates to CASSMSGRSPLHF.

This clonotype was recorded many times. The rearrangement links TRBV20-1 to TRBJ1-2; TRBD1 aligns across 8 bases. The V and J ends lost 0 bases and 8 bases, in that order; junction bases with no gene match: 8. The CDR3 is made up of 14 amino acids. From germline, CDR1 is DFQATT and CDR2 SNEGSKA (reference sequence). CDR3: CSARDLQGAVGYTF. Written as DNA, the CDR3 is TGCAGTGCTAGAGATCTGCAGGGGGCCGTGGGCTACACCTTC.

This chain connects TRBV6-1 to TRBJ1-5, with a tentative D call TRBD1 (5 bases). CDR3 length: 12 amino acids. Germline V gene data show CDR1 as MNHNS and CDR2 as SASEGT. Trimming took off 11 bases at V and 7 bases at J, with 15 bases between the two ends. In DNA, the CDR3 is TGTGCCTGTGGCGGGGCTGGGCAGCCCCAGCATTTT. It is translated as CACGGAGQPQHF.

This rearrangement joins TRBV28 to TRBJ2-1; D ambiguous. V shed 2 bases and J shed 8 bases, with 19 bases lying between them. In germline, CDR1 is MDHEN, CDR2 SYDVKM. This CDR3 has 16 residues. The CDR3, as DNA: TGTGCCAGCAGTTTACCAGGTTCGCCAACCCCCCATGAGCAGTTCTTC. It is translated as CASSLPGSPTPHEQFF.

The chain is built from TRBV7-9 and TRBJ1-6, with D possibly being TRBD1 (5 bases). The CDR3 is 13 residues long. The V gene lost 9 bases and the J gene lost 9 bases, with 15 bases spanning the gap. In germline, CDR1 is SEHNR, CDR2 FQNEAQ (reference sequence). CDR3 bases: TGTGCCAGTTCGACAGTCAACGCTTCACCCCTCCACTTT. Protein product: CASSTVNASPLHF.

This clonotype was seen many times. V gene TRBV29-1 combines with J gene TRBJ2-1, with 12 positions matching TRBD2. The ends lost 7 bases at V and 5 bases at J; junction bases unmatched: 12. The CDR3 extends over 16 amino acids. Germline assignment: CDR1 SQVTM and CDR2 ANQGSEA. The CDR3 region is CSAAGPSGGGHNEQFF. CDR3 in DNA: TGCAGCGCAGCGGGACCTAGCGGGGGGGGACACAATGAGCAGTTCTTC.

This clonotype has only a few counts. The V and J genes are TRBV10-3 and TRBJ1-2; tentatively, D is TRBD1 (5 bases). V was pared by 2 bases and J by 8 bases, with 15 bases between. This CDR3 is built from 14 residues. The germline V gene encodes CDR1 ENHRY and CDR2 SYGVKD. The CDR3, as DNA: TGTGCCATCAGTGAGAATGAGGGGCTAAGGGGCTACACCTTC. As protein: CAISENEGLRGYTF.

This clonotype was observed at least ten times. The chain uses TRBV28 and TRBJ1-5, with a possible D match to TRBD1 (5 bases). In germline, CDR1 is MDHEN, CDR2 SYDVKM. This CDR3 region has 15 residues. Trimming took off 3 bases at V and 0 bases at J, with 9 bases between the two ends. The CDR3 region is CASSFLGDSNQPQHF. The CDR3 region has the DNA TGTGCCAGCAGTTTTCTGGGGGATAGCAATCAGCCCCAGCATTTT.

This clonotype was observed a handful of times. The chain uses TRBV11-3 and TRBJ1-1; D is unclear. Deletions cut 9 bases from V and 1 base from J, with 12 bases between. The V gene's germline CDR1 is SGHNT and CDR2 YENEEA. CDR3 size: 13 residues. The CDR3 DNA reads as TGTGCCAGTCATGGTTGGGGGAACACTGAAGCTTTCTTT. Protein product: CASHGWGNTEAFF.

This clonotype was observed at least ten times. The V and J genes are TRBV10-3 and TRBJ1-1; D might be TRBD1 (5 bases). Looked up from germline, CDR1 is ENHRY and CDR2 is SYGVKD. The CDR3 has 12 amino acids. V lost 6 bases, J lost 5 bases, and 10 bases lay in between. The CDR3 DNA is TGTGCCATCAGACCAACAGGTACTGAAGCTTTCTTT. This encodes CAIRPTGTEAFF.

At least ten counts were recorded for this clonotype. This chain's CDR3 is CASIASSGRLEQFF. CDR3 nucleotides: TGTGCCAGCATTGCGTCTAGCGGGAGACTTGAGCAGTTCTTC. The chain uses TRBV27 and TRBJ2-1; 10 bases are shared with TRBD2. This CDR3 is 14 amino acids long. With 7 bases clipped from V and 9 bases from J, the junction kept 9 bases outside the gene matches. Germline V lookup: CDR1 MNHEY, CDR2 SMNVEV (reference sequence).

This clonotype was found a few times. The rearrangement uses TRBV3-1 and TRBJ2-1; 7 bases align to TRBD2. CDR3 length: 14 amino acids. Germline CDR1 is LGHDT and CDR2 is YNNKEL (reference sequence). V was pared by 4 bases and J by 4 bases, with 4 bases of the junction left unmatched. CDR3 amino acids: CASSRPGGYNEQFF. The CDR3 coding sequence is TGTGCCAGCAGCCGTCCGGGGGGTTACAATGAGCAGTTCTTC.

This clonotype was detected a few times. V gene TRBV11-3 combines with J gene TRBJ2-7; TRBD2 matches 8 bases. CDR1 and CDR2 (germline): SGHNT, YENEEA. The V segment lost 5 bases and the J segment 1 base; nucleotides outside the gene matches: 13. CDR3 length equals 17 residues. DNA for the CDR3: TGTGCCAGCAGCCCGCCCCAGTGGGTAGCGGGGTCCTACGAGCAGTACTTC. It encodes CASSPPQWVAGSYEQYF.